Each of the 13 T cell receptor beta chains below was sequenced from the same sample in a study of lymphopenia after photon versus proton radiotherapy. The table came from immunoSEQ multiplex PCR; TCRdb's copy has only in-frame clones and leaves some out. This table holds 50,000 or so clones, around 90% found once. Sequencing used peripheral blood, obtained from a patient treated with photon-based radiotherapy. The receptor set was obtained from a woman in her thirties or forties with cholangiocarcinoma.

The chain recombines TRBV10-3 with TRBJ1-2, with D unresolved. Germline values: CDR1 ENHRY, CDR2 SYGVKD. There are 15 residues in the CDR3. The V end lost 2 bases, the J end lost 1 base, and 11 bases lay between the germline ends. CDR3 in DNA: TGTGCCATCAGTGAGATAAGGACGCATAACTATGGCTACACCTTC. Translating gives CAISEIRTHNYGYTF.

J is TRBJ1-4 and V is TRBV2; D perhaps matches TRBD1 (5 bases). Per the germline V gene, CDR1 is SNHLY and CDR2 is FYNNEI. The CDR3 is 15 residues long. Trimming shortened V by 2 bases and J by 4 bases, and 11 bases separated the two germline ends. The CDR3 reads CASSERTGGNEKLFF. The CDR3, as DNA: TGTGCCAGCAGTGAACGCACCGGGGGTAATGAAAAACTGTTTTTT.

The rearrangement links TRBV28 to TRBJ2-1, with 8 bases matching TRBD2. The ends lost 7 bases at V and 9 bases at J; junction bases unmatched: 8. Per germline, CDR1 MDHEN and CDR2 SYDVKM. CDR3 size: 13 residues. CDR3 region: CASTPGGMGEQFF. For the CDR3, the DNA is TGTGCCAGCACCCCGGGAGGGATGGGTGAGCAGTTCTTC. Filled out from reference TRBV28 and TRBJ2-1, the complete variable domain reads DVKVTQSSRYLVKRTGEKVFLECVQDMDHENMFWYRQDPGLGLRLIYFSYDVKMKEKGDIPEGYSVSREKKERFSLILESASTNQTSMYLCASTPGGMGEQFFGPGTRLTVL.

This chain joins TRBV15 and TRBJ2-7; D gene ambiguous. V was shortened by 5 bases and J by 3 bases, with 8 bases between the two germline ends. Germline CDR1 reads LNHNV; CDR2 reads YYDKDF (reference sequence). The CDR3 loop spans 12 amino acids. The CDR3 sequence: CATSGIDYEQYF. The CDR3 DNA reads TGTGCCACCAGCGGTATTGACTACGAGCAGTACTTC. Variable domain in full (rest from reference TRBV15 and TRBJ2-7): DAMVIQNPRYQVTQFGKPVTLSCSQTLNHNVMYWYQQKSSQAPKLLFHYYDKDFNNEADTPDNFQSRRPNTSFCFLDIRSPGLGDTAMYLCATSGIDYEQYFGPGTRLTVT.

The chain is built from TRBV10-1 and TRBJ2-7, with D possibly matching TRBD2 (7 bases). Trimming left V 6 bases short and J 7 bases short, with 22 bases between. This CDR3 contains 15 residues. The germline V gene encodes CDR1 WNHNN and CDR2 SYGVQD (reference sequence). The CDR3 spells CASSPLGGGAEEQYF. DNA for the CDR3: TGCGCCAGCAGCCCCCTCGGTGGGGGGGCGGAGGAGCAGTACTTC.

This clone was detected only once. The rearrangement joins TRBV19 to TRBJ1-3, with unresolved D. The CDR3 consists of 14 residues. Germline CDR1 is LNHDA and CDR2 is SQIVND (reference sequence). V was cut by 5 bases and J by 0 bases, with 8 bases left in between. The CDR3 DNA sequence: TGTGCCAGTAGTCGGATTAGCTCTGGAAACACCATATATTTT. Translation gives CASSRISSGNTIYF.

The table lists this clone with a count of one. The V gene is TRBV30, the J gene TRBJ2-1; D ambiguous. The germline CDR1 and CDR2 sequences are GTSNPN and SVGIG (reference sequence). V was shortened by 2 bases and J by 1 base, with 9 bases between the two germline ends. The CDR3 contains 14 residues. The CDR3 protein is CAWSSGRSYNEQFF. CDR3 in DNA: TGTGCCTGGAGTAGTGGGCGGTCCTACAATGAGCAGTTCTTC.

The V and J genes are TRBV2 and TRBJ1-1, with 9 bases matching TRBD1. J lost 0 bases, V lost 3 bases, and 11 bases had no gene match. Germline CDR1 and CDR2: SNHLY and FYNNEI. The CDR3 has 18 amino acids. The CDR3 region has the DNA TGTGCCAGCAGTGATCAGTTGACAGGGGGGTTAATGAACACTGAAGCTTTCTTT. Encoded protein: CASSDQLTGGLMNTEAFF.

This clone was counted between two and nine times. The chain links TRBV28 to TRBJ2-7; TRBD2 aligns across 10 bases. Trimming at V came to 5 bases and at J to 3 bases, leaving 4 bases not matched to a gene. Germline V gene lookup returns CDR1 MDHEN and CDR2 SYDVKM. CDR3 length equals 14 residues. CDR3 amino acids: CASSSGRANYEQYF. The CDR3 DNA is TGTGCCAGCAGTAGCGGGAGGGCCAACTACGAGCAGTACTTC.

The chain couples TRBV19 to TRBJ1-3, with 12 bases identical to TRBD1. J gave up 4 bases and V 3 bases, and 4 bases lay outside the gene matches. The CDR3 sequence is 16 residues long. Germline V gives CDR1 LNHDA, CDR2 SQIVND (reference sequence). The chain's CDR3 is CASSIGTGGAGNTIYF. Here the CDR3 DNA reads TGTGCCAGTAGTATTGGGACAGGGGGCGCCGGAAACACCATATATTTT.

This chain joins TRBV19 and TRBJ1-5; 8 bases agree with TRBD1. Germline CDR1 LNHDA, CDR2 SQIVND (reference sequence). Trimming cost V 6 bases and J 7 bases; bases outside gene matches: 26. The CDR3 length is 20 residues. The CDR3 DNA reads as TGTGCCAGTAGCCAAATACCTCCTATAACAATAGACAGGGGTGAGCAGCCCCAGCATTTT. Protein sequence: CASSQIPPITIDRGEQPQHF.

The J gene is TRBJ1-1, the V gene TRBV7-3; D remains ambiguous. The V and J ends lost 5 bases and 5 bases respectively, with 12 bases between them. The CDR3 has 13 residues. Germline-derived CDR1 and CDR2 are SGHTA and FQGTGA. CDR3 in amino acids: CASSIHGETEAFF. As DNA, the CDR3 is TGTGCCAGCAGCATTCACGGGGAGACTGAAGCTTTCTTT.

J is TRBJ1-2 and V is TRBV18; no reliable D call. The CDR3 length is 12 residues. V lost 5 bases and J lost 4, with 8 bases in between. CDR1 and CDR2 from the germline V gene are KGHSH and LQKENI. The CDR3 DNA reads TGTGCCAGCTCAGGTGCAGGCTATGGCTACACCTTC. Translating it yields CASSGAGYGYTF. Looking up the rest from reference TRBV18 and TRBJ1-2 gives the full variable domain: NAGVMQNPRHLVRRRGQEARLRCSPMKGHSHVYWYRQLPEEGLKFMVYLQKENIIDESGMPKERFSAEFPKEGPSILRIQQVVRGDSAAYFCASSGAGYGYTFGSGTRLTVV.